This TCR beta chain was captured by sequencing in a study of blood T cells in healthy people across ages. General observations from the study: TCR beta diversity, measured per million T cells, fell in a roughly linear way with age. Changes in expanded clonotypes were possibly confounded, as the CMV status of donors was unknown.

Primed by a sample-barcoded 5' primer and a J-beta primer mix, a second PCR proceeded for about 7 to 11 cycles. TCRdb analysed the 5' RACE reads with MiXCR anew, one entry per CDR3 protein. The table shows fewer than 950,000 distinct CDR3 sequences, with about 53% occurring only once. CDR3 length equals 12 residues. The V gene's germline CDR1 is LGHDT and CDR2 YNNKEL (reference sequence). The V end lost 6 bases, the J end lost 7 bases, and 9 bases lay between the germline ends. Concerning this clonotype itself: The antigen is not known.

This chain uses TRBV3-1 with TRBJ2-2; D call uncertain. Sequenced: blood. This receptor was obtained from a man older than 75 in good health. The CDR3 sequence: CASSKFGGELFF. In DNA form, the CDR3 reads TGTGCCAGCAGTAAGTTTGGCGGGGAGCTGTTTTTT. The variable domain in full, completed from reference TRBV3-1 and TRBJ2-2, reads DTAVSQTPKYLVTQMGNDKSIKCEQNLGHDTMYWYKQDSKKFLKIMFSYNNKELIINETVPNRFSPKSPDKAHLNLHINSLELGDSAVYFCASSKFGGELFFGEGSRLTVL.